Shown below are 9 T cell receptor beta chains from a single sample sequenced in a study of T cells in Graves' hyperthyroidism and ophthalmopathy. RNA transcripts provided the source from which TCR beta CDR3 regions were amplified. HTBI primers drove first-round RT-PCR of the TCR CDR3. TCRdb used MiXCR to reprocess the multiplex PCR reads, holding one entry per CDR3 protein. Among hundreds of thousands of distinct CDR3 sequences listed, around a fifth were seen once. What was sequenced was blood. The receptors shown here come from a woman aged 70-85 years with Graves' ophthalmopathy.

This clonotype has more than one count but fewer than ten. The chain employs TRBV9 and TRBJ2-4; 9 bases map to TRBD1. The CDR3 is made up of 15 amino acids. Germline CDR1 and CDR2: SGDLS and YYNGEE. V was pared by 0 bases and J by 8 bases, with 6 bases of the junction left unmatched. In DNA, the CDR3 is TGTGCCAGCAGCGTAGGACAGGGGGTTGGCGACATTCAGTACTTC. Protein sequence: CASSVGQGVGDIQYF.

This clonotype has a handful of counts. In nucleotides, the CDR3 is TGTGCCGCGCAAGGGGGAGGGAATAGCGGGAGTCAGAATGAGCAGTTCTTC. Its protein is CAAQGGGNSGSQNEQFF. This chain links TRBV7-2 with TRBJ2-1; 9 positions match TRBD2. There are 17 residues in the CDR3. J was trimmed by 7 bases and V by 11 bases; bases with no gene match: 21. Germline values: CDR1 SGHTA, CDR2 FQGNSA.

In its sample, this clonotype was seen a few times. The CDR3 region is CATSDPGQGVDTQYF. In DNA, the CDR3 is TGTGCCACCAGTGATCCGGGACAGGGAGTAGATACGCAGTATTTT. The chain recombines TRBV24-1 with TRBJ2-3, with 9 bases matching TRBD1. J was trimmed by 5 bases and V by 3 bases; bases with no gene match: 5. CDR3 length: 15 amino acids. Germline V lookup: CDR1 KGHDR, CDR2 SFDVKD.

The chain uses TRBV28 and TRBJ1-4; no firm D call. The CDR3 runs 11 residues. V was shortened by 5 bases and J by 11 bases, with 9 bases between the two germline ends. In germline, CDR1 is MDHEN, CDR2 SYDVKM. CDR3 loop: CASSPRRKLFF. The CDR3 DNA sequence: TGTGCCAGCAGTCCTCGGCGGAAACTGTTTTTT.

The rearrangement joins TRBV2 to TRBJ2-1; TRBD2 matches at 9 bases. V shed 1 base and J 8 bases; nucleotides not matched to a gene: 3. Germline CDR1 SNHLY, CDR2 FYNNEI. The length of the CDR3 is 14 residues. CDR3 loop: CASSEGSGSHEQFF. The CDR3 DNA is TGTGCCAGCAGTGAAGGTAGCGGGAGTCATGAGCAGTTCTTC.

This clonotype has a handful of counts. The chain employs TRBV7-2 and TRBJ1-1, with TRBD1 matching over 8 bases. Germline CDR1 SGHTA, CDR2 FQGNSA. This CDR3 comprises 14 residues. V shed 4 bases, J shed 5 bases, and the junction held 6 bases outside the gene matches. CDR3 coding DNA: TGTGCCAGCAGCTATGTTTACAGGGGGACTGAAGCTTTCTTT. Translating it yields CASSYVYRGTEAFF. The whole variable domain, remainder taken from reference TRBV7-2 and TRBJ1-1, is GAGVSQSPSNKVTEKGKDVELRCDPISGHTALYWYRQSLGQGLEFLIYFQGNSAPDKSGLPSDRFSAERTGGSVSTLTIQRTQQEDSAVYLCASSYVYRGTEAFFGQGTRLTVV.

This clonotype was seen a few times. The chain combines TRBV10-3 with TRBJ1-2; no reliable D call. V dropped 2 bases and J dropped 4 bases, with 5 bases sitting between them. Germline V gene data show CDR1 as ENHRY and CDR2 as SYGVKD. The CDR3 runs 12 residues. This CDR3 reads CAISEGRYGYTF. As DNA, the CDR3 is TGTGCCATCAGTGAGGGTCGCTATGGCTACACCTTC.

This clonotype was detected ten times or more. V gene TRBV20-1 combines with J gene TRBJ2-5, with D unresolved. V gave up 2 bases and J gave up 0 bases, with 7 bases separating them. Germline V gives CDR1 DFQATT, CDR2 SNEGSKA (reference sequence). The CDR3 extends over 13 amino acids. The CDR3 bases are TGCAGTGCTAGATGGGTGGACCAAGAGACCCAGTACTTC. It translates to CSARWVDQETQYF.

The genes are TRBV20-1 and TRBJ2-1, with 7 bases that match TRBD2. Germline V gene data show CDR1 as DFQATT and CDR2 as SNEGSKA (reference sequence). The CDR3 is 16 amino acids. V shed 4 bases and J 3 bases; nucleotides not matched to a gene: 12. The CDR3: CSATPRRGRFYNEQFF. For the CDR3, the DNA is TGCAGTGCTACTCCCCGGCGGGGGAGATTCTACAATGAGCAGTTCTTC.